These 29 T cell receptor beta chains share one sample of origin, sequenced in a study of blood T cells in healthy people across ages. Using a J-beta primer mix together with a sample-barcoded 5' primer, a second PCR was run for about 6 to 12 cycles. TCRdb reanalysed the 5' RACE reads using MiXCR and keeps one entry per CDR3 protein. The table lists around 800,000 distinct CDR3 sequences, more than 25% of them singletons. These data were likewise used in another study, on T cells of mothers and their children.

Sequences were obtained from blood. Source of these receptors: a boy aged 5-17 years in good health.

Turning to this clonotype: At one of its ends the junction is not consistent with the germline gene, which may arise from a read error. The rearrangement uses TRBV18 and TRBJ1-1; D uncertain. The CDR3 sequence is 15 residues long. CDR1 is KGHSH, CDR2 LQKENI, per germline. DNA of the CDR3: TGTGCCAGCTCCCCACGCGGGCGAACCGACACTGAAGCTTTCTTT. As protein: CASSPRGRTDTEAFF.

This chain connects TRBV12-3 or TRBV12-4 to TRBJ1-4, with D possibly matching TRBD1 (5 bases). V lost 6 bases, J lost 14 bases, and 16 bases lay in between. The CDR3 runs to 12 residues. The CDR3 is CASRPTGGSLFF. Written as DNA, the CDR3 is TGTGCCAGCAGACCTACTGGGGGGTCTCTGTTTTTT.

The rearrangement uses TRBV9 and TRBJ2-4; 8 bases are a match to TRBD1. The CDR3 is 16 residues long. In germline, CDR1 is SGDLS, CDR2 YYNGEE. V was pared by 3 bases and J by 2 bases, with 7 bases of the junction left unmatched. The CDR3 protein is CASSGNRGFTKNIQYF. CDR3 in DNA: TGTGCCAGCAGCGGTAACAGGGGGTTTACCAAAAACATTCAGTACTTC.

This clonotype occurred a few times. The rearrangement joins TRBV14 to TRBJ2-7; 8 bases are a match to TRBD1. Germline CDR1 reads SGHDN; CDR2 reads FVKESK. V dropped 3 bases and J dropped 2; count of bases not matched to a gene: 9. This CDR3 contains 16 residues. The CDR3 spells CASSHSLGQDPYEQYF. The CDR3 DNA follows: TGTGCCAGCAGCCATTCTCTGGGACAGGATCCCTACGAGCAGTACTTC.

The chain links TRBV7-3 to TRBJ2-5, with D perhaps TRBD2 (6 bases). The J call is uncertain, as TRBJ2-1 better fits the DNA end. The CDR3 consists of 12 residues. Per the germline V gene, CDR1 is SGHTA and CDR2 is FQGTGA. CDR3 region: CASSLSGEEQFF. CDR3 nucleotide sequence: TGTGCCAGCAGCTTATCGGGGGAGGAGCAGTTCTTC.

The V gene is TRBV28, the J gene TRBJ2-5; 7 bases are shared with TRBD1. TRBJ2-7 matches the DNA end more closely, so the J call is doubtful. Germline lookup yields CDR1 MDHEN and CDR2 SYDVKM. The CDR3 is made up of 14 amino acids. The CDR3 loop reads CASSITGQTYEQYF. The CDR3 DNA follows: TGTGCCAGCAGTATTACGGGACAGACATACGAGCAGTACTTC.

CDR3 coding DNA: TGTGCCAGCAGCTCGATCACAGGGTACACAGATACGCAGTATTTT. It is translated as CASSSITGYTDTQYF. The gene calls are TRBV7-8 and TRBJ2-3; D might be TRBD1 (6 bases). Germline CDR1 is SGHVS and CDR2 is FQNEAQ. CDR3 length: 15 residues. V gave up 4 bases and J gave up 2 bases, with 13 bases separating them.

The V and J genes are TRBV20-1 and TRBJ1-2; weak D call: TRBD1 (5 bases). The V gene lost 6 bases and the J gene lost 3 bases, with 11 bases spanning the gap. The CDR3 is 12 amino acids. Germline CDR1 reads DFQATT; CDR2 reads SNEGSKA (reference sequence). The CDR3 protein is CSAETGYYGYTF. CDR3 DNA: TGCAGTGCAGAAACAGGATACTATGGCTACACCTTC.

The CDR3 here is CASSLGTVGRTTGNTIYF. The CDR3 coding sequence is TGCGCCAGCAGCTTGGGTACTGTCGGACGGACGACTGGAAACACCATATATTTT. V is TRBV5-1 and J is TRBJ1-3; D ambiguous. V was shortened by 0 bases and J by 2 bases, with 18 bases between the two germline ends. Germline V gene data show CDR1 as SGHRS and CDR2 as YFSETQ. CDR3 length: 18 residues.

The V gene is TRBV20-1, the J gene TRBJ2-4; D possibly matches TRBD1 or TRBD2 (5 bases each). Germline V gives CDR1 DFQATT, CDR2 SNEGSKA (reference sequence). The CDR3 consists of 15 residues. V lost 0 bases and J 1 base, leaving 10 bases between the germline ends. The CDR3 spells CSARDTREAKNIQYF. The CDR3 bases are TGCAGTGCTAGAGATACCAGGGAGGCCAAAAACATTCAGTACTTC.

This chain uses TRBV12-3 or TRBV12-4 with TRBJ2-3, with D tentatively TRBD2 (5 bases). V was trimmed by 5 bases and J by 2 bases, leaving 8 bases between them. The CDR3 contains 13 residues. The CDR3 loop reads CASSTSFTDTQYF. Here the CDR3 DNA reads TGTGCCAGCAGTACTAGTTTCACAGATACGCAGTATTTT.

This clonotype appeared a few times. The J gene is TRBJ2-3, the V gene TRBV6-6, with 9 nucleotides matching TRBD1. This CDR3 has 15 amino acids. V gave up 6 bases and J gave up 3 bases; unmatched junction bases: 7. Looked up from germline, CDR1 is MNHNY and CDR2 is SVGAGI (reference sequence). The CDR3 reads CASSDVDRGTDTQYF. In DNA, the CDR3 is TGTGCCAGCAGCGACGTGGACAGGGGTACAGATACGCAGTATTTT.

On this clonotype itself: One junction end disagrees with the germline gene, perhaps due to a read error. The rearrangement joins TRBV20-1 to TRBJ1-4; 10 bases fit TRBD1. Germline assignment: CDR1 DFQATT and CDR2 SNEGSKA (reference sequence). The length of the CDR3 is 14 residues. The CDR3 sequence: CSARQGAGDEKLFF. Here the CDR3 DNA reads TGTAGTGCTAGACAGGGGGCGGGTGATGAAAAACTGTTTTTT.

This clonotype came up a few times. The chain is built from TRBV10-3 and TRBJ1-2; D may be TRBD1 (5 bases). There are 13 residues in the CDR3. Germline assignment: CDR1 ENHRY and CDR2 SYGVKD. The germline V and J ends were trimmed by 6 bases and 8 bases, with 16 bases remaining between them. This chain's CDR3 is CAIRGHIDGGYTF. Written as DNA, the CDR3 is TGTGCCATCAGGGGGCACATCGACGGCGGCTACACCTTC.

The chain couples TRBV5-1 to TRBJ2-1; 7 bases line up with TRBD2. CDR1 is SGHRS, CDR2 YFSETQ, per germline. This CDR3 region has 15 residues. Losses at the gene ends were 2 bases for V and 6 bases for J; bases not matched to a gene: 8. Written as DNA, the CDR3 is TGCGCCAGCAGCTTTGGCGGGGGATCTTTCAATGAGCAGTTCTTC. This translates into CASSFGGGSFNEQFF.

Here the CDR3 DNA reads TGCAGCGTTGTGGGCAGCACTAATGAAAAACTGTTTTTT. Its translation is CSVVGSTNEKLFF. V gene TRBV29-1 combines with J gene TRBJ1-4; D call uncertain. The germline V and J ends were trimmed by 4 bases and 2 bases, with 8 bases remaining between them. This CDR3 spans 13 amino acids. CDR1 is SQVTM and CDR2 is ANQGSEA in the germline V gene.

V and J are TRBV5-1 and TRBJ2-5, with D possibly being TRBD2 (6 bases). Germline loops: CDR1 SGHRS, CDR2 YFSETQ. The CDR3 extends over 16 amino acids. Trimming pared 2 bases from V and 1 base from J, leaving 15 bases between. CDR3 amino acids: CASSFNPSGGQETQYF. The CDR3 DNA follows: TGCGCCAGCAGCTTCAACCCATCCGGGGGCCAAGAGACCCAGTACTTC. The full variable domain, completed using reference TRBV5-1 and TRBJ2-5, is KAGVTQTPRYLIKTRGQQVTLSCSPISGHRSVSWYQQTPGQGLQFLFEYFSETQRNKGNFPGRFSGRQFSNSRSEMNVSTLELGDSALYLCASSFNPSGGQETQYFGPGTRLLVL.

The rearrangement uses TRBV5-1 and TRBJ1-1; 7 bases are a match to TRBD1. Germline values: CDR1 SGHRS, CDR2 YFSETQ. The CDR3 consists of 15 residues. The ends lost 4 bases at V and 1 base at J; junction bases unmatched: 7. This chain's CDR3 is CASSTRDRANTEAFF. The CDR3 DNA sequence: TGCGCCAGCAGCACTCGGGACAGAGCGAACACTGAAGCTTTCTTT.

Details on this clonotype: At one of its ends the junction is not consistent with the germline gene, which may arise from a read error. The CDR3 DNA is TGTGCCAGCACCTTAGCCTTTGACATTGTTGAGACCCAGTACTTC. Its protein product is CASTLAFDIVETQYF. V gene TRBV7-2 combines with J gene TRBJ2-5; D unclear. Germline loops: CDR1 SGHTA, CDR2 FQGNSA. The CDR3 is made up of 15 amino acids.

The sample holds a few counts of this clonotype. The chain links TRBV20-1 to TRBJ2-4, with D perhaps matching TRBD1 (5 bases). This CDR3 contains 15 residues. The germline CDR1 and CDR2 sequences are DFQATT and SNEGSKA (reference sequence). Trimming stripped 3 bases from V and 0 bases from J, with 12 bases between. The CDR3: CSARTDHLAKNIQYF. In nucleotides, the CDR3 is TGCAGTGCTAGGACAGATCATCTAGCCAAAAACATTCAGTACTTC.

This clonotype appeared a few times. V is TRBV9 and J is TRBJ1-2, with a weak D call TRBD1 (5 bases). Between the trimmed V and J ends, which lost 4 bases and 0 bases, there was a span of 13 bases. The germline gives CDR1 SGDLS, CDR2 YYNGEE. The CDR3 has 15 amino acids. The CDR3: CASSPPGRANYGYTF. CDR3 nucleotides: TGTGCCAGCAGCCCTCCAGGGAGAGCTAACTATGGCTACACCTTC.

There are many counts of this clonotype. CDR3: CASSLDGADQETQYF. In DNA, the CDR3 is TGCGCCAGCAGCTTGGACGGGGCAGACCAAGAGACCCAGTACTTC. The J gene is TRBJ2-5, the V gene TRBV5-1; D is perhaps TRBD1 or TRBD2 (5 bases each). V was trimmed by 0 bases and J by 0 bases, leaving 9 bases between them. The CDR3 is 15 amino acids. Germline V CDR1 and CDR2: SGHRS, YFSETQ.

The CDR3 protein is CASSESEPGPSKGYEQYF. CDR3 sequence (DNA): TGCGCCAGCAGTGAGTCGGAACCAGGGCCCTCGAAAGGATACGAGCAGTACTTC. The chain recombines TRBV10-1 with TRBJ2-5; D may be TRBD1 (5 bases). The J call may be wrong; the DNA end is better matched by TRBJ2-7. Per germline, CDR1 WNHNN and CDR2 SYGVQD (reference sequence). CDR3 length: 18 amino acids.

The gene calls are TRBV27 and TRBJ1-1; D might be TRBD1 (5 bases). The CDR3 spans 14 residues. V shed 5 bases and J shed 1 base, with 11 bases lying between them. CDR1 is MNHEY and CDR2 is SMNVEV in the germline V gene (reference sequence). The CDR3 coding sequence is TGTGCCAGCAGTCATGGGGACCCGAACACTGAAGCTTTCTTT. Translating it yields CASSHGDPNTEAFF.

This sequence joins TRBV25-1 and TRBJ2-5; D remains ambiguous. This CDR3 is 11 amino acids long. Germline CDR1 reads MGHDK; CDR2 reads SYGVNS. V was pared by 1 base and J by 7 bases, with 4 bases between. The CDR3 spells CASSESGTQYF. DNA for the CDR3: TGTGCCAGCAGTGAATCGGGGACCCAGTACTTC.

The chain recombines TRBV28 with TRBJ1-2; a possible D gene is TRBD1 (5 bases). Trimming took 1 base from V and 2 from J, leaving 11 bases between them. The CDR3 runs to 15 residues. The germline V gene encodes CDR1 MDHEN and CDR2 SYDVKM. CDR3 in amino acids: CASSLSRGPNYGYTF. The CDR3 DNA reads TGTGCCAGCAGTTTATCGCGGGGCCCGAACTATGGCTACACCTTC.

This clonotype was counted a few times. V usage is TRBV7-9 and J usage is TRBJ2-2; the D call may be TRBD1 or TRBD2 (5 bases each). CDR1 and CDR2 (germline): SEHNR, FQNEAQ (reference sequence). The CDR3 covers 15 residues. Deletions cut 5 bases from V and 7 bases from J, with 17 bases between. The CDR3 DNA is TGTGCCAGCAGCCCTTCGGGACCCGGCGGCGGGGAGCTGTTTTTT. Its translation: CASSPSGPGGGELFF.

This chain joins TRBV2 and TRBJ2-5; D is ambiguous. The assigned J gene may be wrong: the sequence end matches TRBJ2-1 better. This CDR3 spans 14 amino acids. Germline V gene lookup returns CDR1 SNHLY and CDR2 FYNNEI. CDR3 nucleotide sequence: TGTGCCAGCAGTGAAGTCGCTAGTTTGGTTGAGCAGTTCTTC. Translated: CASSEVASLVEQFF.

The V call is TRBV7-2, the J call TRBJ1-2; D ambiguous. Germline values: CDR1 SGHTA, CDR2 FQGNSA. The CDR3 sequence is 15 residues long. Between the trimmed V and J ends, which lost 1 base and 0 bases, there was a span of 9 bases. CDR3: CASSLGLGTNYGYTF. In DNA form, the CDR3 reads TGTGCCAGCAGCTTAGGGTTGGGTACTAACTATGGCTACACCTTC.